This T cell receptor beta chain was sequenced during a study of blood T cell repertoires in COVID-19. Study background: Samples representing acute and convalescent COVID-19 were sourced from the United States, Italy and Spain.

This clone was detected only a few times. As processed by the authors: Cell counts per sample came from amplifying reference gene primers. TCRdb keeps only in-frame clones here, not all; method: immunoSEQ multiplex PCR. V and J calls and clone size come straight from that table; D and trimming were deduced from the DNA. The sample lists approximately 220,000 clones, about four fifths occurring once. CDR3 length: 11 amino acids. Germline lookup yields CDR1 DFQATT and CDR2 SNEGSKA (reference sequence). Trimming took off 8 bases at V and 3 bases at J, with 10 bases between the two ends. The chain couples TRBV20-1 to TRBJ1-2; D is perhaps TRBD1 (5 bases). The receptor's source is an elderly woman with acute or convalescent COVID-19. The specimen was peripheral blood. In DNA form, the CDR3 reads TGCAGTCCCCCGGGGGACTATGGCTACACCTTC. Protein sequence: CSPPGDYGYTF.